This T cell receptor beta chain was captured in a study of PD-1 blockade in mismatch repair-deficient tumors. Time point indicated: identical approximately ten-day culture without peptide (control). The trim removed 4 bases at V and 1 base at J, leaving 4 bases unmatched. Germline loops: CDR1 MNHEY, CDR2 SMNVEV (reference sequence). The CDR3 is made up of 15 amino acids. About this clone itself: The antigen remains unidentified.

TCRdb's copy holds only in-frame clones and misses some; the assay was immunoSEQ multiplex PCR. This table has roughly 14,000 clones, more than 75% appearing once. This clonotype was obtained from an adult with mismatch repair-deficient cancer. The source material was cells cultured in vitro, sampled from a patient treated with pembrolizumab. The chain couples TRBV27 to TRBJ1-1; 9 positions agree with TRBD1. CDR3 protein: CASSYYRGRNTEAFF. For the CDR3, the DNA is TGTGCCAGCAGTTACTACAGGGGGCGGAACACTGAAGCTTTCTTT.